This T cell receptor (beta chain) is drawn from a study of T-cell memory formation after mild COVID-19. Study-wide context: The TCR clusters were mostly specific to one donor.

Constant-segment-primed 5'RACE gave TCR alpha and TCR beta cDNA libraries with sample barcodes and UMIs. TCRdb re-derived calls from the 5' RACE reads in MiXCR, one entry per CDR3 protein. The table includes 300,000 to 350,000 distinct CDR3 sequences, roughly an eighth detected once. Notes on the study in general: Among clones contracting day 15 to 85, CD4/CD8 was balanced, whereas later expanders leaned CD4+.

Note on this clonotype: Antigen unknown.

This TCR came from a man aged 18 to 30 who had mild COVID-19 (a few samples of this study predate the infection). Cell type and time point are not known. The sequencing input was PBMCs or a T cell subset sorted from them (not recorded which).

The DNA for the CDR3 is TGCGCCAGCAGTCGCGGGACAGGGAGGCAAGCTTTCTTT. Encoded protein: CASSRGTGRQAFF. The chain combines TRBV23-1 with TRBJ1-1; 9 nucleotides line up with TRBD1. TRBV23-1 is reported as an ORF; its role is uncertain. CDR3 length equals 13 residues. The V segment lost 4 bases and the J segment 9 bases; nucleotides outside the gene matches: 6.